The 10 T cell receptor beta chains presented below share a single source sample, sequenced in a study of early T cells in non-severe SARS-CoV-2 infection. One entry per CDR3 protein results from TCRdb running MiXCR on the 5' RACE reads. The sample contains 80,000 to 100,000 distinct CDR3 sequences, less than 15% of which appear only once. The sample taken for sequencing was whole blood. The receptors originated from an adult who was a healthcare worker with PCR-confirmed SARS-CoV-2 infection or an uninfected control (not recorded which).

There are a few counts of this clonotype. V and J are TRBV28 and TRBJ2-7, with D uncertain. The germline gives CDR1 MDHEN, CDR2 SYDVKM. The V and J ends lost 2 bases and 0 bases respectively, with 11 bases between them. The CDR3 spans 15 residues. CDR3 bases: TGTGCCAGCAGTTTAATCCGGCCTAGCTCCTACGAGCAGTACTTC. The encoded protein is CASSLIRPSSYEQYF.

The V gene is TRBV29-1, the J gene TRBJ2-3; D is possibly TRBD2 (6 bases). Between the trimmed V and J ends, which lost 0 bases and 3 bases, there was a span of 7 bases. This CDR3 contains 13 residues. The germline V gene encodes CDR1 SQVTM and CDR2 ANQGSEA. The CDR3 DNA reads TGCAGCGTTGAAGAGGGGGGTACAGATACGCAGTATTTT. Its translation is CSVEEGGTDTQYF.

At least ten counts were recorded for this clonotype. The chain combines TRBV7-2 with TRBJ2-5, with TRBD1 as a possible D gene (6 bases). Per the germline V gene, CDR1 is SGHTA and CDR2 is FQGNSA. Deletions cut 3 bases from V and 4 bases from J, with 15 bases between. CDR3 length equals 15 residues. This chain's CDR3 is CASSFDRSGLETQYF. The CDR3 DNA reads TGTGCCAGCAGCTTTGACAGGTCTGGATTAGAGACCCAGTACTTC.

This clonotype was found many times. This sequence joins TRBV15 and TRBJ2-3, with 9 bases aligning to TRBD2. V gave up 0 bases and J gave up 5 bases; unmatched junction bases: 6. Germline CDR1 reads LNHNV; CDR2 reads YYDKDF (reference sequence). This CDR3 has 16 residues. As DNA, the CDR3 is TGTGCCACCAGCAGAGATACAGGAGCGGGGGGAGATACGCAGTATTTT. Protein sequence: CATSRDTGAGGDTQYF.

The chain recombines TRBV12-3 or TRBV12-4 with TRBJ2-3; 10 bases line up with TRBD2. With V trimmed by 2 bases and J by 5 bases, 7 bases remained unmatched. The CDR3 is 16 amino acids. The CDR3 nucleotides read TGTGCCAGCAGTTTAAGCGGGGCTAGCGGGGGAGATACGCAGTATTTT. This codes for CASSLSGASGGDTQYF.

This chain uses TRBV7-9 with TRBJ2-2; perhaps TRBD1 as D (6 bases). CDR1 is SEHNR and CDR2 is FQNEAQ in the germline V gene (reference sequence). The CDR3 spans 17 residues. The ends were cut back, 5 bases at V and 0 bases at J, with 16 bases in the middle. Here the CDR3 DNA reads TGTGCCAGCAGCACCCAGGGACAACCATCGAACACCGGGGAGCTGTTTTTT. It specifies CASSTQGQPSNTGELFF.

V usage is TRBV7-8 and J usage is TRBJ1-5; TRBD1 matches 9 bases. The germline CDR1 and CDR2 sequences are SGHVS and FQNEAQ. J was trimmed by 3 bases and V by 5 bases; bases with no gene match: 8. The CDR3 totals 16 residues. This CDR3 is CASSSSGTGTNQPQHF. CDR3 bases: TGTGCCAGCAGCAGTTCCGGGACAGGGACCAATCAGCCCCAGCATTTT.

This clonotype has a count of ten or more. The chain joins TRBV29-1 to TRBJ2-7; 7 bases are a match to TRBD1. Germline CDR1 is SQVTM and CDR2 is ANQGSEA. The CDR3 length is 15 residues. Germline trimming cut 4 bases from V and 0 bases from J; bases unmatched to any gene: 9. The CDR3 sequence: CSVVFHRDSSYEQYF. As DNA, the CDR3 is TGCAGCGTTGTTTTCCACCGGGACAGCTCCTACGAGCAGTACTTC.

This clonotype has a count of ten or more. CDR3: CATSSPGIRKTQYF. The CDR3 DNA reads as TGTGCCACCAGCTCCCCAGGGATACGAAAGACCCAGTACTTC. The chain is built from TRBV15 and TRBJ2-5, with D perhaps TRBD1 (5 bases). Trimming left V 5 bases short and J 6 bases short, with 16 bases between. Germline V CDR1 and CDR2: LNHNV, YYDKDF (reference sequence). This CDR3 is built from 14 residues.

The sample holds a few counts of this clonotype. The chain employs TRBV7-9 and TRBJ1-3; D is uncertain. Germline values: CDR1 SEHNR, CDR2 FQNEAQ (reference sequence). V lost 3 bases to trimming and J lost 0 bases, with 9 bases between them. The CDR3 is 15 amino acids. The CDR3 sequence is CASSFMESSGNTIYF. In DNA form, the CDR3 reads TGTGCCAGCAGCTTTATGGAAAGCTCTGGAAACACCATATATTTT.